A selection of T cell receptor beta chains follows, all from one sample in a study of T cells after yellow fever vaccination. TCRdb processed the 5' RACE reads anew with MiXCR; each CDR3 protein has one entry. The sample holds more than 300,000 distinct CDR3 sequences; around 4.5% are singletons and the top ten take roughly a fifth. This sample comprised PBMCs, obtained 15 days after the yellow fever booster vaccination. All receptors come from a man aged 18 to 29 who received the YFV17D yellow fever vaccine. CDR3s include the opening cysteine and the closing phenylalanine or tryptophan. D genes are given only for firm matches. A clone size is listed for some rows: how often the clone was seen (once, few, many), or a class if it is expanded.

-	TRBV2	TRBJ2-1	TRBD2	CASIPMTSGEQFF	TGTGCCAGCATCCCAATGACTAGCGGTGAGCAGTTCTTC
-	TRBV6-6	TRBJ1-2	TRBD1	CASSYRQGDYNYGYTF	TGTGCCAGCAGTTACAGGCAGGGGGATTATAACTATGGCTACACCTTC
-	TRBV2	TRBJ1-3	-	CASSVGPPGNTIYF	TGTGCCAGCAGTGTTGGGCCTCCTGGAAACACCATATATTTT
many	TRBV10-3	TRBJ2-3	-	CAIGIAPDTQYF	TGTGCCATCGGGATAGCTCCAGATACGCAGTATTTT
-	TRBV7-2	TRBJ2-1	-	CASSLVPGGDNEQFF	TGTGCCAGCAGCTTAGTCCCAGGGGGGGACAATGAGCAGTTCTTC
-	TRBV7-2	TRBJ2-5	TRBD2	CASSARLAGFQETQYF	TGTGCCAGCAGCGCCCGACTAGCGGGGTTCCAAGAGACCCAGTACTTC
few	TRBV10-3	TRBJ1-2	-	CAISESRTVGYGYTF	TGTGCCATCAGTGAGTCTAGGACAGTTGGCTATGGCTACACCTTC
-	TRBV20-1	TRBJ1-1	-	CSARQPVDTEAFF	TGCAGTGCTAGACAGCCGGTCGACACTGAAGCTTTCTTT
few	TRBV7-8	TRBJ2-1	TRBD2	CASSLQLAGGPVSSYNEQFF	TGTGCCAGCAGCCTGCAACTAGCGGGGGGGCCGGTAAGCTCCTACAATGAGCAGTTCTTC
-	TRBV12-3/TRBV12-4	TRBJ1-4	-	CASSPHLGAVEKLFF	TGTGCCAGCAGTCCCCACCTGGGAGCTGTTGAAAAACTGTTTTTT
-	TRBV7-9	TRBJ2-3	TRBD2	CASSLHGGLAPDTQYF	TGTGCCAGCAGCTTACACGGGGGGTTAGCCCCAGATACGCAGTATTTT
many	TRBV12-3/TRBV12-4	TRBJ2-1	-	CASTGNYNEQFF	TGTGCCAGCACCGGTAACTACAATGAGCAGTTCTTC
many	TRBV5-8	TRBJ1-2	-	CASSPWGGARYGYTF	TGTGCCAGCAGCCCGTGGGGGGGTGCACGCTATGGCTACACCTTC
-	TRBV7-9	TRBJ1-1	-	CASSLAPTGAARGTEAFF	TGTGCCAGCAGCTTAGCCCCGACCGGGGCCGCACGAGGCACTGAAGCTTTCTTT
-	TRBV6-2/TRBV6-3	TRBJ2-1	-	CASSQRWGGASDEQFF	TGTGCCAGCAGCCAACGTTGGGGGGGGGCTAGCGATGAGCAGTTCTTC
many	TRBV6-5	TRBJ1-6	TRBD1	CASRSPGGNSPLHF	TGTGCCAGCAGATCGCCAGGGGGAAATTCACCCCTCCACTTT
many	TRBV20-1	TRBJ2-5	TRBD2	CSRKGTSGVGETQYF	TGCAGTCGAAAAGGGACTAGCGGGGTCGGGGAGACCCAGTACTTC
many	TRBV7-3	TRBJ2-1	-	CASSLAGDYSYNEQFF	TGTGCCAGCAGCTTGGCAGGGGACTACTCCTACAATGAGCAGTTCTTC
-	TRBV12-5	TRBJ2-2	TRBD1	CASGLVLGQGDTGELFF	TGTGCTAGTGGTTTGGTACTGGGACAGGGTGACACCGGGGAGCTGTTTTTT
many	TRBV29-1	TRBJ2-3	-	CSVEDSGTTDTQYF	TGCAGCGTTGAAGATAGCGGCACCACAGATACGCAGTATTTT
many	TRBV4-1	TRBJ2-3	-	CASSPQGGPGTDTQYF	TGCGCCAGCAGCCCCCAGGGGGGGCCAGGCACAGATACGCAGTATTTT
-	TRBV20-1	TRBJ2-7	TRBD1	CSAVNVRDSYPYEQYF	TGCAGTGCCGTCAACGTCAGGGACAGCTATCCCTACGAGCAGTACTTC
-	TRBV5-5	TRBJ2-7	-	CASSPWWGGRSYEQYF	TGTGCCAGCAGCCCCTGGTGGGGTGGACGCTCCTACGAGCAGTACTTC
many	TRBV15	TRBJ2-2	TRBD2	CATSSRGSGGTGELFF	TGTGCCACCAGCAGTCGGGGTAGCGGGGGGACCGGGGAGCTGTTTTTT
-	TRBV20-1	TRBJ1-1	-	CSARPAIVPEAFF	TGCAGTGCTAGACCCGCCATAGTGCCTGAAGCTTTCTTT
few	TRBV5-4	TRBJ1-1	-	CASSAGGGSTEAFF	TGTGCCAGCAGCGCCGGTGGGGGTAGCACTGAAGCTTTCTTT
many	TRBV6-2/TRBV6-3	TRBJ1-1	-	CASRTVNTEAFF	TGTGCCAGCAGGACGGTGAACACTGAAGCTTTCTTT
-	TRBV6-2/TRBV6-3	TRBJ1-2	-	CASSYSTGALNYGYTF	TGTGCCAGCAGTTACTCGACGGGGGCCCTCAACTATGGCTACACCTTC
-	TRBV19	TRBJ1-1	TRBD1	CASMEDRGRQGREGEAFF	TGTGCCAGTATGGAGGACAGGGGCCGGCAGGGGAGGGAGGGTGAAGCTTTCTTT
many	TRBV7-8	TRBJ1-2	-	CASSPRRGANYGYTF	TGTGCCAGCAGCCCTCGGAGGGGAGCTAACTATGGCTACACCTTC
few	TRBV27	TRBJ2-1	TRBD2	CASSWVSGRPNEQFF	TGTGCCAGCAGTTGGGTTAGCGGGAGACCCAATGAGCAGTTCTTC
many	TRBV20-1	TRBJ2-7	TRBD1	CSARNRGESYEQYF	TGCAGTGCTAGGAACAGGGGGGAGAGCTACGAGCAGTACTTC
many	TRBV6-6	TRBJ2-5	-	CASSYSVARGETQYF	TGTGCCAGCAGTTACTCCGTGGCGCGGGGAGAGACCCAGTACTTC
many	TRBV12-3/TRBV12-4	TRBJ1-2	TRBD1	CASSSDRGLGYTF	TGTGCCAGCAGTTCGGACAGGGGGCTCGGCTACACCTTC
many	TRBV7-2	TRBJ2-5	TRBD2	CASTTSGGAETQYF	TGTGCCAGCACAACTAGCGGGGGGGCAGAGACCCAGTACTTC
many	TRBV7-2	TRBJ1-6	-	CASSLERGSPLHF	TGTGCCAGCAGCTTAGAGAGGGGTTCACCCCTCCACTTT
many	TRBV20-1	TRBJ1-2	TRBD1	CSARDITGERGYGYTF	TGCAGTGCTAGAGATATCACAGGGGAGAGGGGCTATGGCTACACCTTC
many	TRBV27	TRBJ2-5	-	CASSTLGGSETQYF	TGTGCCAGCAGTACTCTCGGGGGCAGTGAGACCCAGTACTTC
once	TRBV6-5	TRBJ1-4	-	CASSYGRMANEKLFF	TGTGCCAGCAGTTACGGCAGGATGGCTAATGAAAAACTGTTTTTT
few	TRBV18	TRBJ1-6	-	CASSPEAEGSPLHF	TGTGCCAGCTCGCCGGAGGCAGAAGGTTCACCCCTCCACTTT
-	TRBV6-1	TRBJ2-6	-	CASSGTASSGANVLTF	TGTGCCAGCAGCGGGACTGCAAGCTCTGGGGCCAACGTCCTGACTTTC
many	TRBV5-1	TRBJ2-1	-	CASSISGEGLYNEQFF	TGCGCCAGCAGCATCTCGGGGGAAGGGCTATACAATGAGCAGTTCTTC
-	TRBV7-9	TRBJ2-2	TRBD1	CASRFLRRDRDTGELFF	TGTGCCAGCAGGTTCCTCCGCCGGGACAGGGACACCGGGGAGCTGTTTTTT
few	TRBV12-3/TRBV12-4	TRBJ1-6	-	CASSLGESPLHF	TGTGCCAGCAGTTTGGGGGAATCACCCCTCCACTTT
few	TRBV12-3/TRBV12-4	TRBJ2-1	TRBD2	CASSPFPGLAGVEQFF	TGTGCCAGCAGCCCCTTCCCGGGACTAGCGGGGGTTGAGCAGTTCTTC
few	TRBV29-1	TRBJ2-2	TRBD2	CSGRRGGGGELFF	TGCAGCGGCCGACGGGGGGGCGGCGGGGAGCTGTTTTTT
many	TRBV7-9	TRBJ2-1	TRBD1	CASSPPTGPLYNEQFF	TGTGCCAGCAGCCCCCCGACAGGGCCCCTTTACAATGAGCAGTTCTTC
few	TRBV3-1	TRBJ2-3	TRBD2	CASSQEGLAGRRGADTQYF	TGTGCCAGCAGCCAAGAGGGACTAGCGGGGCGAAGGGGCGCAGATACGCAGTATTTT
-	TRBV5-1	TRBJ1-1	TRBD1	CASSGDRVGTEAFF	TGCGCCAGCAGCGGAGACAGGGTGGGGACTGAAGCTTTCTTT
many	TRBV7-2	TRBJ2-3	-	CASSLYRDTQYF	TGTGCCAGCAGCTTGTACAGGGATACGCAGTATTTT
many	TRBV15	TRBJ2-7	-	CATSRNRNEQYF	TGTGCCACCAGCAGGAATCGGAACGAGCAGTACTTC
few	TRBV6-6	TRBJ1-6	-	CASTTAYNSPLHF	TGTGCCAGCACTACAGCATATAATTCACCCCTCCACTTT
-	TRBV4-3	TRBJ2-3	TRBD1	CASSQQNSGGPSDTQYF	TGCGCCAGCAGCCAACAAAACTCAGGGGGTCCCTCAGATACGCAGTATTTT
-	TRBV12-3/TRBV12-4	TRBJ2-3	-	CASSAQADTQYF	TGTGCCAGCAGTGCTCAGGCAGATACGCAGTATTTT
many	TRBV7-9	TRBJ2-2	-	CASSSRGGREGELFF	TGTGCCAGCAGCTCCAGGGGCGGACGAGAAGGGGAGCTGTTTTTT
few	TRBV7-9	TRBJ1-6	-	CASSFRGELLNSPLHF	TGTGCCAGCAGCTTTAGAGGGGAGTTACTTAATTCACCCCTCCACTTT
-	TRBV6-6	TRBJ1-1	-	CASSRDGTEAFF	TGTGCCAGCAGTCGTGATGGCACTGAAGCTTTCTTT
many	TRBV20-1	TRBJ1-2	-	CSASPNYGYTF	TGCAGTGCTAGCCCGAACTATGGCTACACCTTC
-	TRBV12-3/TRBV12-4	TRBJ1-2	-	CASSFADNYGYTF	TGTGCCAGCAGTTTTGCAGATAACTATGGCTACACCTTC